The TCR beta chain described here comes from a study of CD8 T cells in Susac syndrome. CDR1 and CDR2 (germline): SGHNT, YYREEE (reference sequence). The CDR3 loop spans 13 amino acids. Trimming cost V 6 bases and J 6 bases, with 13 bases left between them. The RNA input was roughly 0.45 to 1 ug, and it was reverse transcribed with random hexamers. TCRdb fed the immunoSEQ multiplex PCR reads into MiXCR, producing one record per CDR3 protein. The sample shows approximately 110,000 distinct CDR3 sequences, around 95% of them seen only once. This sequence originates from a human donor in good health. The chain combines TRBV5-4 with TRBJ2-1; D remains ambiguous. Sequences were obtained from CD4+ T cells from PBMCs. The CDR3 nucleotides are TGTGCCAGCACTGTGGCATCTAGCAATGAGCAGTTCTTC. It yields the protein CASTVASSNEQFF.